These 25 T cell receptor beta chains were sequenced from one sample in a study of cytomegalovirus exposure and HLA in healthy donors. The PCR was carried out with 60 Vbeta primers and 13 Jbeta primers. Clones were read by immunoSEQ multiplex PCR, and TCRdb kept only the in-frame ones, dropping some. The sample shows around 160,000 clones, around 73% of them seen only once. The specimen was PBMCs. All receptors derive from a male donor in good health and CMV-seronegative.

This clone was recorded a few times. The chain employs TRBV18 and TRBJ2-1; 12 nucleotides line up with TRBD2. The germline CDR1 and CDR2 sequences are KGHSH and LQKENI. CDR3 size: 15 residues. Trimming cost V 4 bases and J 5 bases; bases outside gene matches: 3. In DNA, the CDR3 is TGTGCCAGCTCACAACTAGCGGGAGGAGACAATGAGCAGTTCTTC. It is translated as CASSQLAGGDNEQFF.

The chain couples TRBV9 to TRBJ2-1; 13 bases are shared with TRBD2. Germline V gene lookup returns CDR1 SGDLS and CDR2 YYNGEE. The V segment lost 4 bases and the J segment 5 bases; nucleotides outside the gene matches: 9. The CDR3 runs 17 residues. The CDR3 here is CASSPRGGLAGDNEQFF. The CDR3 bases are TGTGCCAGCAGCCCAAGAGGAGGACTAGCGGGGGACAATGAGCAGTTCTTC.

The J gene is TRBJ2-2, the V gene TRBV10-2, with 10 bases that match TRBD1. The CDR3 sequence is 15 residues long. V gave up 6 bases and J gave up 6 bases; unmatched junction bases: 7. The V gene's germline CDR1 is WSHSY and CDR2 SAAADI. The CDR3: CASRHRDRGAGELFF. The CDR3 DNA reads as TGCGCCAGCAGACACCGGGACAGGGGCGCCGGGGAGCTGTTTTTT.

Of note for this clone: Germline is not matched at one junction end, which may reflect a read error. The gene calls are TRBV6-1 and TRBJ1-1; 9 nucleotides align to TRBD1. The CDR3 has 14 amino acids. Germline-derived CDR1 and CDR2 are MNHNS and SASEGT. CDR3 sequence: CASSIRTGDTEASF. The CDR3 bases are TGTGCCAGCAGTATAAGGACAGGGGACACTGAAGCTTCCTTT.

The chain couples TRBV4-2 to TRBJ1-5; a weak D match, TRBD1 (5 bases). The CDR3 is made up of 15 amino acids. From germline, CDR1 is LGHNA and CDR2 YNFKEQ. Trimming removed 0 bases from V and 7 bases from J, with 13 bases in between. CDR3 bases: TGTGCCAGCAGCCAAGATCAGGGAACGCAACAGCCCCAGCATTTT. Translation gives CASSQDQGTQQPQHF.

V usage is TRBV6-1 and J usage is TRBJ2-5; 8 positions agree with TRBD2. Near its end, the DNA agrees better with TRBJ2-7, so the J call may be wrong. Germline loops: CDR1 MNHNS, CDR2 SASEGT. The CDR3 totals 13 residues. For the CDR3, the DNA is TGTGCCAGCCTCGGGGGGGACTCCTACGAGCAGTACTTC. Its protein product is CASLGGDSYEQYF.

V and J are TRBV27 and TRBJ2-2, with D maybe TRBD2 (5 bases). Trimming took 1 base from V and 3 from J, leaving 9 bases between them. CDR3 length equals 15 residues. The germline CDR1 and CDR2 sequences are MNHEY and SMNVEV (reference sequence). CDR3 region: CASSLFSGYTGELFF. CDR3 DNA sequence: TGTGCCAGCAGTTTATTTTCGGGATACACCGGGGAGCTGTTTTTT.

The rearrangement uses TRBV2 and TRBJ1-6; 11 bases align to TRBD1. The CDR3 is 15 amino acids. CDR1 is SNHLY, CDR2 FYNNEI, per germline. V was clipped by 4 bases and J by 7 bases; unmatched bases: 3. CDR3 protein: CASSARDRGNSPLHF. The CDR3 DNA is TGTGCCAGCAGTGCTAGGGACAGGGGGAATTCACCCCTCCACTTT.

This sequence joins TRBV7-6 and TRBJ1-5; D is undetermined. The ends were cut back, 3 bases at V and 5 bases at J, with 14 bases in the middle. The CDR3 has 15 residues. Germline CDR1 and CDR2: SGHVS and FNYEAQ. CDR3 amino acids: CASSFLRERDQPQHF. CDR3 DNA: TGTGCCAGCAGCTTCCTCCGAGAGCGAGATCAGCCCCAGCATTTT.

V is TRBV6-4 and J is TRBJ2-7, with TRBD1 matching over 9 bases. Per the germline V gene, CDR1 is MRHNA and CDR2 is SNTAGT. The J segment lost 5 bases and the V segment lost 2 bases, leaving 16 bases of the junction unmatched. The length of the CDR3 is 18 residues. For the CDR3, the DNA is TGTGCCAGCAGTGACCCGACGGGGACAGGGAAGGTTGTGAACGAGCAGTACTTC. Amino acids: CASSDPTGTGKVVNEQYF.

This sequence joins TRBV5-1 and TRBJ1-2; TRBD1 might be the D (5 bases). Germline lookup yields CDR1 SGHRS and CDR2 YFSETQ. The CDR3 contains 14 residues. Trimming removed 4 bases at V and 7 bases at J, with 17 bases between. DNA of the CDR3: TGCGCCAGCAGCCCCCGGGAGGGTAGGGGTGGCTACACCTTC. It yields the protein CASSPREGRGGYTF.

The chain links TRBV2 to TRBJ1-4; the D is unclear. The V gene's germline CDR1 is SNHLY and CDR2 FYNNEI. The CDR3 runs 13 residues. The ends were cut back, 7 bases at V and 8 bases at J, with 14 bases in the middle. The CDR3 reads CASNRWGGEKLFF. The CDR3 nucleotides are TGTGCCAGCAACCGATGGGGAGGCGAAAAACTGTTTTTT.

This clone was counted a single time. The rearrangement joins TRBV5-6 to TRBJ2-1; 9 nucleotides agree with TRBD2. Germline trimming cut 5 bases from V and 0 bases from J; bases unmatched to any gene: 3. CDR1 is SGHDT, CDR2 YYEEEE, per germline. The CDR3 is made up of 15 amino acids. The CDR3 region has the DNA TGTGCCAGCAGTCGCGGGGGGGGCTCCTACAATGAGCAGTTCTTC. Amino acid sequence: CASSRGGGSYNEQFF.

This clone was counted once. This chain connects TRBV6-6 to TRBJ2-6; a possible D gene is TRBD1 (5 bases). Germline V gene data show CDR1 as MNHNY and CDR2 as SVGAGI (reference sequence). This CDR3 has 13 residues. V was clipped by 8 bases and J by 7 bases, with 12 bases between them. CDR3 loop: CASFIDSANVLTF. CDR3 sequence (DNA): TGTGCCAGCTTTATAGACAGCGCCAACGTCCTGACTTTC.

J is TRBJ2-3 and V is TRBV14; 7 bases map to TRBD2. In germline, CDR1 is SGHDN, CDR2 FVKESK. This CDR3 has 15 residues. With 4 bases clipped from V and 7 bases from J, the junction kept 11 bases outside the gene matches. Here the CDR3 DNA reads TGTGCCAGCAGCCCCGGGACTACTGGGACCCATACGCAGTATTTT. It codes for CASSPGTTGTHTQYF.

The genes are TRBV9 and TRBJ2-1; 7 bases agree with TRBD1. CDR3 size: 14 residues. CDR1 and CDR2 from the germline V gene are SGDLS and YYNGEE. J was trimmed by 2 bases and V by 3 bases; bases with no gene match: 2. The CDR3: CASSGQGTYNEQFF. The CDR3 bases are TGTGCCAGCAGCGGACAGGGAACCTACAATGAGCAGTTCTTC. The full variable domain, rest sourced from reference TRBV9 and TRBJ2-1, is DSGVTQTPKHLITATGQRVTLRCSPRSGDLSVYWYQQSLDQGLQFLIQYYNGEERAKGNILERFSAQQFPDLHSELNLSSLELGDSALYFCASSGQGTYNEQFFGPGTRLTVL.

The genes are TRBV27 and TRBJ1-5; perhaps TRBD1 as D (5 bases). The CDR3 has 16 amino acids. The germline CDR1 and CDR2 sequences are MNHEY and SMNVEV (reference sequence). The V gene lost 8 bases and the J gene lost 0 bases, with 17 bases spanning the gap. CDR3 in DNA: TGTGCCAGCGGGGGGGAGGGTAATGGTAGCAATCAGCCCCAGCATTTT. This gives the protein CASGGEGNGSNQPQHF.

The chain combines TRBV5-4 with TRBJ2-1; 10 bases align to TRBD2. V was pared by 3 bases and J by 10 bases, with 10 bases of the junction left unmatched. The V gene's germline CDR1 is SGHNT and CDR2 YYREEE (reference sequence). This CDR3 region has 15 residues. CDR3 residues: CASSWMSGRAGEQFF. In nucleotides, the CDR3 is TGTGCCAGCAGCTGGATGAGCGGGAGGGCCGGGGAGCAGTTCTTC.

J is TRBJ2-3 and V is TRBV10-3; 7 bases match TRBD2. The V segment lost 5 bases and the J segment 4 bases; nucleotides outside the gene matches: 12. There are 16 residues in the CDR3. Germline loops: CDR1 ENHRY, CDR2 SYGVKD. The CDR3 DNA reads as TGTGCCATCAGTCCGGGGAGAGCGGGGAGGGCAGATACGCAGTATTTT. Protein product: CAISPGRAGRADTQYF.

This clone was detected once. The chain combines TRBV9 with TRBJ2-1; D gene unclear. The ends were cut back, 0 bases at V and 8 bases at J, with 15 bases in the middle. There are 15 residues in the CDR3. The germline V gene has CDR1 SGDLS and CDR2 YYNGEE. CDR3 DNA sequence: TGTGCCAGCAGCGTAGGAGCCCGGAGTCGGGATGAGCAGTTCTTC. This sequence encodes CASSVGARSRDEQFF.

The sample holds a few counts of this clone. J is TRBJ1-2 and V is TRBV11-2, with a tentative D call TRBD1 (6 bases). Per germline, CDR1 SGHAT and CDR2 FQNNGV. V gave up 1 base and J gave up 4 bases, with 16 bases separating them. The CDR3 runs 16 residues. The CDR3 nucleotides are TGTGCCAGCAGCTTAGCGGCGTCAGGGGCGGGCTATGGCTACACCTTC. Translating it yields CASSLAASGAGYGYTF.

The table lists this clone with a few counts. The J gene is TRBJ2-1, the V gene TRBV11-2; 10 nucleotides match TRBD2. The junction had 4 bases not matched to a gene; V was cut back by 5 bases and J by 9 bases. From germline, CDR1 is SGHAT and CDR2 FQNNGV. The CDR3 loop spans 13 amino acids. CDR3: CASSLQREGEQFF. The CDR3 DNA sequence: TGTGCCAGCAGCCTTCAGCGGGAGGGTGAGCAGTTCTTC.

This chain uses TRBV6-5 with TRBJ2-7; 9 nucleotides align to TRBD1. CDR1 and CDR2 from the germline V gene are MNHEY and SVGAGI. CDR3 size: 15 residues. J gave up 4 bases and V 5 bases, and 9 bases lay outside the gene matches. Written as DNA, the CDR3 is TGTGCCAGCAGTCTACAGGGGGCTCAGATTTACGAGCAGTACTTC. Translating gives CASSLQGAQIYEQYF.

The CDR3 reads CASSSGNQPQHF. The CDR3 DNA sequence: TGTGCCAGCAGCTCCGGGAATCAGCCCCAGCATTTT. The chain couples TRBV5-6 to TRBJ1-5; D remains ambiguous. The CDR3 consists of 12 residues. V was cut by 3 bases and J by 4 bases, with 5 bases left in between. Germline V CDR1 and CDR2: SGHDT, YYEEEE.

The V gene is TRBV20-1, the J gene TRBJ2-1; no definite D call. Germline CDR1 DFQATT, CDR2 SNEGSKA (reference sequence). CDR3 length equals 11 residues. V was pared by 4 bases and J by 6 bases, with 7 bases between. The DNA of the CDR3 is TGCAGTGCTACTCTCGGCAATGAGCAGTTCTTC. Amino acids: CSATLGNEQFF.